This TCR beta chain was sequenced during a study of T cell responses to AZD1222 COVID-19 vaccine. Findings and caveats of the study: Repertoires were obtained only post-peak T cell response. A mostly white British donor set with more females was recruited, and clonal diversity was possibly underestimated. At 160-218 and 743-854, vaccine-associated CD4 TCRs were dominant, and they spanned spike.

Of note for this clone: The antigen remains undetermined.

It was second doses at about 4 or about 12 weeks that were pooled. Here immunoSEQ multiplex PCR was the method, and the copy in TCRdb shows in-frame clones only, minus some. In the table there are roughly 150,000 clones, 85% to 95% of which are singletons. The receptor was isolated from an adult who received the AZD1222 COVID-19 vaccine. The material sequenced was peripheral blood, taken 28 days after the second AZD1222 dose.

CDR3 sequence (DNA): TGTGCCAGCAGCCAAGGTTTGGGCGGAGGGGGGTATACGCAGTATTTT. It specifies CASSQGLGGGGYTQYF. This sequence joins TRBV4-2 and TRBJ2-3; D may match TRBD1 or TRBD2 (6 bases each). The germline V gene has CDR1 LGHNA and CDR2 YNFKEQ. This CDR3 region has 16 residues. Deletions cut 1 base from V and 7 bases from J, with 18 bases between.